A selection of T cell receptor beta chains follows, all from one sample in a study of early T cells in non-severe SARS-CoV-2 infection. MiXCR, run by TCRdb on the 5' RACE reads, gives a single entry per CDR3 protein. The sample yields just under 60,000 distinct CDR3 sequences, 6% to 8.5% seen once. Sequencing was done on a sample of whole blood. These receptors came from an adult who was a healthcare worker with PCR-confirmed SARS-CoV-2 infection or an uninfected control (not recorded which). Both conserved end residues are part of each CDR3. The D gene is left open where the match is weak. Clone size is given for some rows only: seen once, a few or many times, or a class if the clone is expanded.

>few|-|TRBJ2-4|TRBV20-1
CSARDRAGGNIQYF
TGCAGTGCTAGAGATCGAGCGGGCGGGAACATTCAGTACTTC
>few|-|TRBJ2-7|TRBV7-9
CASSRASNEQYF
TGTGCCAGCAGCCGGGCCAGCAACGAGCAGTACTTC
>many|TRBD2|TRBJ2-1|TRBV10-3
CAISERLADDEQFF
TGTGCCATCAGTGAGAGGCTAGCGGACGATGAGCAGTTCTTC
>-|-|TRBJ2-3|TRBV5-1
CASSPGGDTDTQYF
TGCGCCAGCAGCCCTGGGGGCGACACAGATACGCAGTATTTT
>-|-|TRBJ2-1|TRBV11-2
CASSFPGDSGAYNEQFF
TGTGCCAGCAGCTTTCCCGGGGATAGCGGCGCTTACAATGAGCAGTTCTTC
>few|TRBD2|TRBJ2-5|TRBV5-1
CASTLAGFQETQYF
TGCGCCAGCACCCTAGCGGGATTCCAAGAGACCCAGTACTTC
>few|-|TRBJ1-6|TRBV18
CASSPPGPGNSPLHF
TGTGCCAGCTCACCACCCGGTCCAGGAAATTCACCCCTCCACTTT
>many|TRBD2|TRBJ2-7|TRBV28
CASSLLAGGPYNSYEQYF
TGTGCCAGCAGTTTACTAGCGGGAGGGCCTTATAACTCCTACGAGCAGTACTTC
>few|TRBD2|TRBJ2-3|TRBV10-2
CASSPSGAGSTQYF
TGCGCCAGCAGTCCTAGCGGGGCCGGGAGTACGCAGTATTTT
>few|TRBD2|TRBJ2-3|TRBV5-4
CASSSGLAGVVATDTQYF
TGTGCCAGCAGCTCGGGACTAGCGGGAGTTGTGGCCACAGATACGCAGTATTTT
>-|TRBD1|TRBJ2-1|TRBV30
CAWSGDSSYNEQFF
TGTGCCTGGAGTGGGGACAGCTCCTACAATGAGCAGTTCTTC
>many|TRBD1|TRBJ2-7|TRBV6-5
CASSYSWTGLGLKPYEQYF
TGTGCCAGCAGTTACTCCTGGACAGGGCTAGGCCTAAAACCCTACGAGCAGTACTTC
>few|TRBD2|TRBJ2-2|TRBV9
CASNAVAGTTGELFF
TGTGCCAGCAATGCCGTAGCGGGAACCACCGGGGAGCTGTTTTTT
>-|-|TRBJ2-1|TRBV5-1
CASGDGLTYNEQFF
TGCGCCAGTGGGGACGGACTAACCTACAATGAGCAGTTCTTC
>few|-|TRBJ2-7|TRBV28
CASSLPGSIYEQYF
TGTGCCAGCAGTTTACCCGGCTCCATCTACGAGCAGTACTTC
>-|TRBD2|TRBJ2-5|TRBV19
CASSPWTSGDKETQYF
TGTGCCAGTAGTCCCTGGACTAGCGGGGATAAAGAGACCCAGTACTTC
>-|-|TRBJ1-4|TRBV7-6
CASSRVEFNEKLFF
TGTGCCAGCAGCCGGGTTGAATTTAATGAAAAACTGTTTTTT
>-|TRBD2|TRBJ2-5|TRBV2
CASGDGLAVYQETQYF
TGTGCCAGCGGAGACGGACTAGCGGTGTACCAAGAGACCCAGTACTTC
>few|-|TRBJ1-1|TRBV3-1
CASSQVSRPAFF
TGTGCCAGCAGCCAAGTCAGCCGTCCAGCTTTCTTT
>many|-|TRBJ2-3|TRBV3-1
CASSQVSTRGVTSTDTQYF
TGTGCCAGCAGCCAAGTTTCGACTAGAGGAGTTACTAGCACAGATACGCAGTATTTT
>many|-|TRBJ2-5|TRBV29-1
CSVEDTGRETQYF
TGCAGCGTTGAAGATACAGGGAGAGAGACCCAGTACTTC
>few|TRBD1|TRBJ1-1|TRBV29-1
CSVRTGLTEAFF
TGCAGCGTCCGGACAGGGCTCACTGAAGCTTTCTTT
>many|TRBD1|TRBJ1-2|TRBV10-3
CAISLSTGGFGGYTF
TGTGCCATCAGTCTTTCGACAGGGGGTTTTGGCGGCTACACCTTC
>few|TRBD2|TRBJ2-5|TRBV9
CASSPGTSGETQYF
TGTGCCAGCAGCCCCGGGACTAGCGGAGAGACCCAGTACTTC
>many|TRBD2|TRBJ2-7|TRBV15
CATSPSGSDGEQYF
TGTGCCACCAGCCCTAGCGGGAGTGATGGGGAGCAGTACTTC
>many|-|TRBJ2-1|TRBV20-1
CSADRSGPYNEQFF
TGCAGTGCTGATAGGAGCGGACCTTACAATGAGCAGTTCTTC
>many|TRBD2|TRBJ2-3|TRBV3-1
CASSPGARGSGSTDTQYF
TGTGCCAGCAGCCCTGGCGCCCGGGGGAGCGGGAGTACAGATACGCAGTATTTT
>many|-|TRBJ2-7|TRBV28
CASSVPGTQSYEQYF
TGTGCCAGCAGTGTACCGGGGACGCAATCCTACGAGCAGTACTTC
>many|-|TRBJ1-2|TRBV6-5
CASSYSWTANYGYTF
TGTGCCAGCAGTTACTCCTGGACGGCTAACTATGGCTACACCTTC
>few|-|TRBJ2-7|TRBV19
CATEDPGRNYEQYF
TGTGCCACCGAAGACCCTGGGAGGAACTACGAGCAGTACTTC
>-|-|TRBJ2-1|TRBV12-3/TRBV12-4
CASSTWHIRGRGGAYNEQFF
TGTGCCAGCAGTACTTGGCACATTAGAGGAAGGGGCGGGGCCTACAATGAGCAGTTCTTC
>-|TRBD1|TRBJ2-1|TRBV15
CATRATGTGERNEQFF
TGTGCCACCAGGGCGACCGGGACAGGGGAACGGAATGAGCAGTTCTTC
>-|TRBD2|TRBJ2-4|TRBV6-6
CASSRPGLAGNFLNIQYF
TGTGCCAGCAGCCGACCGGGACTAGCGGGAAACTTCTTAAACATTCAGTACTTC
>few|-|TRBJ2-7|TRBV6-2/TRBV6-3
CASSYSPGTYEQYF
TGTGCCAGCAGTTACTCGCCAGGGACCTACGAGCAGTACTTC
>-|-|TRBJ1-1|TRBV20-1
CSARARRESEAFF
TGCAGTGCTAGGGCCAGACGGGAATCTGAAGCTTTCTTT
>many|-|TRBJ2-1|TRBV5-1
CASSLFSGTYNEQFF
TGCGCCAGCAGCTTATTTAGCGGAACCTACAATGAGCAGTTCTTC
>-|TRBD1|TRBJ1-5|TRBV24-1
CATSDLQIEQGAGQPQHF
TGTGCCACCAGTGATTTGCAAATCGAACAGGGGGCGGGACAGCCCCAGCATTTT
>-|TRBD1|TRBJ1-4|TRBV20-1
CSAIRGAAQGGEKLFF
TGCAGTGCTATCCGTGGTGCGGCGCAGGGGGGAGAAAAACTGTTTTTT
>few|-|TRBJ1-1|TRBV5-1
CASSTDGNTEAFF
TGCGCCAGCAGCACGGACGGGAACACTGAAGCTTTCTTT